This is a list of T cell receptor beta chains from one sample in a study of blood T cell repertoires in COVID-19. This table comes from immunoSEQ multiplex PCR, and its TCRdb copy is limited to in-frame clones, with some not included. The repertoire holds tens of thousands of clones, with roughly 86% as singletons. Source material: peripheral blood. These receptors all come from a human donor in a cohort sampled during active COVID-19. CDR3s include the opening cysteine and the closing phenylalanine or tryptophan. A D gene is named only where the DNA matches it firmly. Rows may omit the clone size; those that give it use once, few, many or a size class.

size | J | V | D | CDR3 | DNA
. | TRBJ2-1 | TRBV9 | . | CASSVKSGGNNEQFF | TGTGCCAGCAGCGTAAAGTCAGGTGGCAACAATGAGCAGTTCTTC
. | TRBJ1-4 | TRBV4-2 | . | CASSQDGKGQGYEKLFF | TGTGCCAGCAGCCAAGATGGAAAGGGGCAAGGGTATGAAAAACTGTTTTTT
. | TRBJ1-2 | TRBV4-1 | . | CASSQVVPRVDYGYTF | TGCGCCAGCAGCCAAGTTGTCCCCAGGGTAGACTATGGCTACACCTTC
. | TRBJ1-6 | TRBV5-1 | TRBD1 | CASSWTGGAYSPLHF | TGCGCCAGCAGCTGGACAGGGGGCGCCTATTCACCCCTCCACTTT
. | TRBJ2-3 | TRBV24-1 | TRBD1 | CATRPTARQGGPSDTQYF | TGTGCCACCAGACCCACGGCCAGACAGGGGGGTCCATCGGATACGCAGTATTTT
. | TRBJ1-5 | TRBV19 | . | CASIWTPGNQPQHF | TGTGCCAGTATTTGGACACCCGGGAATCAGCCCCAGCATTTT
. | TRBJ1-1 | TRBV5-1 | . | CASSLGREAPMNTEAFF | TGCGCCAGCAGCTTGGGTAGAGAGGCACCGATGAACACTGAAGCTTTCTTT
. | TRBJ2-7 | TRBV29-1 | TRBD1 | CSVEGDRAYEQYF | TGCAGCGTTGAGGGGGACAGGGCGTACGAGCAGTACTTC
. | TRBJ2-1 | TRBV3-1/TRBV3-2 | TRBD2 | CASSLKPGLARYNEQFF | TGTGCCAGCAGCCTAAAACCGGGACTAGCGAGGTACAATGAGCAGTTCTTC
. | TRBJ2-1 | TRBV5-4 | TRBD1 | CACTQGVASYNEQFF | TGTGCCTGTACTCAGGGGGTCGCCTCCTACAATGAGCAGTTCTTC
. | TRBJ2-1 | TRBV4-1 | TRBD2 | CASSRRVPAGGVSDEQFF | TGCGCCAGCAGCCGCCGCGTCCCAGCGGGAGGCGTTAGCGATGAGCAGTTCTTC
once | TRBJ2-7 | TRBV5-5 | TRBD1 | CASRAGQGKYEQYF | TGTGCCAGCAGAGCTGGACAGGGTAAGTACGAGCAGTACTTC
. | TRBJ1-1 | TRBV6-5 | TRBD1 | CASSYLNRGRNTEAFF | TGTGCCAGCAGTTACTTAAACAGGGGGCGGAACACTGAAGCTTTCTTT
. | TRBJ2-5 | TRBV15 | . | CATSREERQTQYF | TGTGCCACCAGCAGAGAAGAGCGTCAGACCCAGTACTTC
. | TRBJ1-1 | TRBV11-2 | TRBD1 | CASSLRGQGTAHTEAFF | TGTGCCAGCAGCTTAAGGGGACAGGGAACCGCACACACTGAAGCTTTCTTT
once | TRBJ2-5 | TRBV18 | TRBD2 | CASSPGTSGGQETQYF | TGTGCCAGCTCACCCGGGACTAGCGGGGGTCAAGAGACCCAGTACTTC
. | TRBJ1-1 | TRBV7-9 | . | CASSPYGPGGTEAFF | TGTGCCAGCAGCCCCTATGGCCCCGGGGGAACTGAAGCTTTCTTT
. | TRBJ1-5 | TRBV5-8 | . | CASSLVEAVHQPQHF | TGTGCCAGCAGCTTGGTTGAGGCAGTACATCAGCCCCAGCATTTT
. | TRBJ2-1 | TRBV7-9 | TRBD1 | CASSFTGTGSNNEQFF | TGTGCCAGCAGCTTTACCGGGACAGGATCTAATAATGAGCAGTTCTTC
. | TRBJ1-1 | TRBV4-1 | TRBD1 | CASSQDRGRIEAFF | TGCGCCAGCAGCCAAGACAGGGGGCGAATTGAAGCTTTCTTT
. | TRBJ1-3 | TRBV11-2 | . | CASSSGGGLVSGNTIYF | TGTGCCAGCAGCTCGGGAGGGGGGCTCGTATCTGGAAACACCATATATTTT
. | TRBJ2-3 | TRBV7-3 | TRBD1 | CASSKTGVGDTQYF | TGTGCCAGCAGCAAAACAGGGGTTGGAGATACGCAGTATTTT
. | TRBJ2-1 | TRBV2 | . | CASSGRDEQFF | TGTGCCAGCAGCGGGAGAGATGAGCAGTTCTTC
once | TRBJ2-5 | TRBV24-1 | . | CATSDLGGAQGPETQYF | TGTGCCACCAGTGATTTAGGGGGGGCGCAGGGCCCAGAGACCCAGTACTTC
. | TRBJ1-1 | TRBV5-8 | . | CASSFGGYTEAFF | TGTGCCAGCAGCTTCGGAGGGTACACTGAAGCTTTCTTT
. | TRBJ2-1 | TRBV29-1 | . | CSHSNNEQFF | TGCAGCCATAGTAACAATGAGCAGTTCTTC
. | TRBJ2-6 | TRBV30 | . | CALTGSFLSGANVLTF | TGTGCCCTCACAGGGTCTTTTCTTTCTGGGGCCAACGTCCTGACTTTC
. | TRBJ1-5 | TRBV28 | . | CASRFDRYYSNQPQHF | TGTGCCAGCAGATTCGACAGGTACTATAGCAATCAGCCCCAGCATTTT
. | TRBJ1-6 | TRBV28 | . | CATVQGSSYNSPLHF | TGTGCCACCGTACAGGGCTCCTCCTATAATTCACCCCTCCACTTT
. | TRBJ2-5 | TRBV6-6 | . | CASRSGAEQETQYF | TGTGCCAGCAGATCGGGTGCGGAACAAGAGACCCAGTACTTC
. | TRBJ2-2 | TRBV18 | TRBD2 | CASSPGLAGGSPSNTGELFF | TGTGCCAGCTCACCCGGACTAGCGGGAGGGTCTCCTTCGAACACCGGGGAGCTGTTTTTT
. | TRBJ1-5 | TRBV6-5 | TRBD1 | CASSWTGDVEPQHF | TGTGCCAGCAGCTGGACAGGGGATGTGGAGCCCCAGCATTTT
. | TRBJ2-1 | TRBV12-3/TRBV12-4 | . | CASSRENNEQFF | TGTGCCAGCAGCCGGGAGAACAATGAGCAGTTCTTC
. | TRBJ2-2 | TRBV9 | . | CASSPQTGNTGELFF | TGTGCCAGCAGCCCGCAAACGGGGAACACCGGGGAGCTGTTTTTT
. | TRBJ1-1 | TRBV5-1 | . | CASSSKEARNTEAFF | TGCGCCAGCAGCTCAAAAGAAGCACGGAACACTGAAGCTTTCTTT
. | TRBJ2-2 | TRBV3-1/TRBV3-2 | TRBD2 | CASSPTSGRVGGELFF | TGTGCCAGCAGCCCGACTAGCGGGAGAGTAGGCGGGGAGCTGTTTTTT
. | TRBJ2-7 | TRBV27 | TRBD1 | CASSLGTEGIEQYF | TGTGCCAGCAGTTTGGGGACAGAGGGTATAGAGCAGTACTTC
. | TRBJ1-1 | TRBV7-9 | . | CASSSARTALNTEAFF | TGTGCCAGCAGCTCGGCCCGGACAGCATTGAACACTGAAGCTTTCTTT
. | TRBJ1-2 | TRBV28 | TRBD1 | CASSFSDRGGGYTF | TGTGCCAGCAGTTTCTCTGACAGGGGAGGAGGCTACACCTTC